The T cell receptor beta chain under discussion was sequenced for a study of response to subunit inactivated influenza vaccine (dated by TCRdb to 2017 to 2018). For the study in its entirety: To follow how T cells responded to a trivalent subunit inactivated influenza vaccine, the researchers relied on deep quantitative profiling of the T cell receptor repertoire.

The CDR3 numbers 15 residues from cysteine through phenylalanine. Left in the record is the CDR3 DNA by itself, 45 bases read in frame from the first base. V is pared back by 2 bases and J by 2 bases, with 12 bases lying between the germline termini. The germline V gene sets CDR1 to MNHEY and CDR2 to SVGEGT. As concerns this clonotype: It has no known antigen specificity. Base qualities are not provided; no much larger clone lies one nucleotide away.

The method was RT-PCR. For sequencing, an Illumina HiSeq 2500 was employed. The public reads were reanalyzed by TCRdb: fastp trimming at Q25, MiXCR alignment, in-frame beta chains only. Identical CDR3 proteins give one entry, which carries the most common genes and DNA. A total of more than 450,000 distinct CDR3 sequences appear in this sample, approximately 7.7% of them only once. The ten largest account for 13% of the sample. What the authors observed across the whole study: According to the authors, only a limited number of new T cells may be recruited by each seasonal influenza vaccination.

The V and J segments used are TRBV6-2 or TRBV6-3 and TRBJ2-5; the D gene cannot be resolved reliably. The TCR comes from a man aged 45-69 years who received an inactivated influenza vaccine. Donor details come from another sample of the same person, matched by shared clones. The sample consisted of PBMCs from blood, taken roughly 24 months after vaccination. The CDR3 loop reads CASSYRRQLQETQYF. The nucleotides read TGTGCCAGCAGTTACAGACGGCAGCTACAAGAGACCCAGTACTTC.